Presented here are 18 T cell receptor beta chains from one specimen sequenced in a study of cytomegalovirus exposure and HLA in healthy donors. With 60 Vbeta and 13 Jbeta primers, the PCR was carried out. Clones were sequenced by immunoSEQ multiplex PCR, and TCRdb holds only the in-frame ones, with some missing. The top ten clones hold 7% of a sample with around 140,000 clones, roughly four fifths of them seen once. The sample taken for sequencing was PBMCs. The receptors here all came from a man aged 25 to 45 in good health and CMV-seronegative.

The chain links TRBV28 to TRBJ2-7, with D possibly TRBD1 on 5 matching bases. Deletions cut 7 bases from V and 1 base from J, with 14 bases between. The CDR3 totals 14 residues. Looked up from germline, CDR1 is MDHEN and CDR2 is SYDVKM. The DNA for the CDR3 is TGTGCCAGCAACCGACAGTGGCGGTCCTACGAGCAGTACTTC. It encodes CASNRQWRSYEQYF. Filled out from reference TRBV28 and TRBJ2-7, the complete variable domain reads DVKVTQSSRYLVKRTGEKVFLECVQDMDHENMFWYRQDPGLGLRLIYFSYDVKMKEKGDIPEGYSVSREKKERFSLILESASTNQTSMYLCASNRQWRSYEQYFGPGTRLTVT.

This clone was detected only a few times. The chain uses TRBV28 and TRBJ2-2, with D perhaps matching TRBD1 (6 bases). This CDR3 spans 14 amino acids. Germline V gene lookup returns CDR1 MDHEN and CDR2 SYDVKM. V was trimmed by 5 bases and J by 7 bases, leaving 14 bases between them. CDR3 sequence (DNA): TGTGCCAGCAGTCCCAGGGGAACCTACGGGGAGCTGTTTTTT. This translates into CASSPRGTYGELFF. Full variable domain (remainder filled in from reference TRBV28 and TRBJ2-2): DVKVTQSSRYLVKRTGEKVFLECVQDMDHENMFWYRQDPGLGLRLIYFSYDVKMKEKGDIPEGYSVSREKKERFSLILESASTNQTSMYLCASSPRGTYGELFFGEGSRLTVL.

This clone was counted a single time. The chain recombines TRBV10-2 with TRBJ2-1; D call uncertain. The CDR3 spans 14 residues. Per the germline V gene, CDR1 is WSHSY and CDR2 is SAAADI. V lost 3 bases to trimming and J lost 4 bases, with 10 bases between them. CDR3 DNA sequence: TGCGCCAGCAGTGATTGGCAGAAATACAATGAGCAGTTCTTC. It is translated as CASSDWQKYNEQFF.

CDR3 amino acids: CASSLGGTVSSYEQYF. CDR3 bases: TGTGCCAGCAGCTTAGGCGGGACAGTAAGCTCCTACGAGCAGTACTTC. The chain links TRBV7-9 to TRBJ2-7, with D maybe TRBD1 (7 bases). V was cut by 1 base and J by 0 bases, with 13 bases left in between. Germline CDR1 is SEHNR and CDR2 is FQNEAQ (reference sequence). This CDR3 is built from 16 residues.

The chain is built from TRBV9 and TRBJ2-2; D is perhaps TRBD2 (5 bases). Germline CDR1 SGDLS, CDR2 YYNGEE. The CDR3 totals 15 residues. Deletions cut 3 bases from V and 4 bases from J, with 13 bases between. CDR3 amino acids: CASSETGFGTGELFF. The CDR3 DNA follows: TGTGCCAGCAGCGAGACGGGGTTCGGCACCGGGGAGCTGTTTTTT.

The chain uses TRBV6-5 and TRBJ1-1; tentative D call: TRBD1 (5 bases). Looked up from germline, CDR1 is MNHEY and CDR2 is SVGAGI. V gave up 0 bases and J gave up 6 bases, with 17 bases separating them. This CDR3 spans 16 amino acids. The CDR3: CASSYSIVSQGAEAFF. The CDR3 DNA reads TGTGCCAGCAGTTACTCGATTGTCAGTCAGGGCGCTGAAGCTTTCTTT.

The chain links TRBV4-2 to TRBJ2-5; 8 bases are a match to TRBD2. The germline gives CDR1 LGHNA, CDR2 YNFKEQ. Trimming removed 4 bases from V and 5 bases from J; junction bases left unmatched: 12. There are 16 residues in the CDR3. CDR3 residues: CASSPKTGGRAETQYF. DNA of the CDR3: TGTGCCAGCAGCCCGAAAACGGGGGGGAGGGCGGAGACCCAGTACTTC.

The chain is built from TRBV28 and TRBJ2-7; D gene uncertain. The germline CDR1 and CDR2 sequences are MDHEN and SYDVKM. This CDR3 is built from 11 residues. Deletions cut 4 bases from V and 4 bases from J, with 5 bases between. The CDR3 DNA reads TGTGCCAGCAGTTCCCAGTACGAGCAGTACTTC. It specifies CASSSQYEQYF.

The rearrangement links TRBV5-5 to TRBJ2-6, with a possible D match to TRBD1 (5 bases). The CDR3 has 16 residues. Germline CDR1 is SGHKS and CDR2 is YYEKEE (reference sequence). V lost 3 bases and J 0 bases, leaving 10 bases between the germline ends. The CDR3 nucleotides read TGTGCCAGCAGCTCCCACGACAGCTCTGGGGCCAACGTCCTGACTTTC. Its protein is CASSSHDSSGANVLTF.

The chain couples TRBV6-5 to TRBJ1-4, with D hard to call. V was shortened by 5 bases and J by 3 bases, with 4 bases between the two germline ends. The CDR3 is 12 amino acids. CDR1 and CDR2 (germline): MNHEY, SVGAGI. The CDR3, as DNA: TGTGCCAGCAGTCCTTCTAATGAAAAACTGTTTTTT. It yields the protein CASSPSNEKLFF.

This clone has a handful of counts. DNA of the CDR3: TGTGCCAGCAGTGAAGGGCCGACAAAGAGCTCCTACGAGCAGTACTTC. Translation gives CASSEGPTKSSYEQYF. V is TRBV6-1 and J is TRBJ2-7; D remains ambiguous. The CDR3 loop spans 16 amino acids. V was trimmed by 1 base and J by 0 bases, leaving 13 bases between them. Germline loops: CDR1 MNHNS, CDR2 SASEGT.

With respect to this clone: A junction boundary mismatches the germline segment, possibly from a read error. The CDR3 reads CASSQPAGANGLTF. The CDR3, as DNA: TGTGCCAGCAGCCAGCCCGCGGGGGCCAACGGCCTGACTTTC. The chain joins TRBV14 to TRBJ2-6, with D possibly being TRBD2 (7 bases). Looked up from germline, CDR1 is SGHDN and CDR2 is FVKESK. The CDR3 runs 14 residues. Filled out from reference TRBV14 and TRBJ2-6, the complete variable domain reads EAGVTQFPSHSVIEKGQTVTLRCDPISGHDNLYWYRRVMGKEIKFLLHFVKESKQDESGMPNNRFLAERTGGTYSTLKVQPAELEDSGVYFCASSQPAGANGLTFGAGSRLTVL.

This clone was detected a few times. The V gene is TRBV28, the J gene TRBJ2-3, with 9 bases aligning to TRBD2. The CDR3 runs to 16 residues. Germline-derived CDR1 and CDR2 are MDHEN and SYDVKM. V lost 3 bases, J lost 0 bases, and 4 bases stayed unmatched. CDR3 region: CASSFTAGGSTDTQYF. The DNA of the CDR3 is TGTGCCAGCAGTTTTACAGCGGGGGGAAGCACAGATACGCAGTATTTT.

V gene TRBV5-6 combines with J gene TRBJ2-7; 7 positions match TRBD1. This CDR3 spans 14 amino acids. Germline loops: CDR1 SGHDT, CDR2 YYEEEE. The V gene end was trimmed by 0 bases and the J gene end by 3 bases; junction bases not matched to a gene: 3. CDR3: CASSLGRQGYEQYF. The CDR3 nucleotides read TGTGCCAGCAGCTTGGGGCGACAGGGCTACGAGCAGTACTTC.

A few counts support this clone. At one of its ends the junction is not consistent with the germline gene, which may arise from a read error. The chain combines TRBV6-1 with TRBJ1-2, with a possible D match to TRBD1 (5 bases). The germline V gene encodes CDR1 MNHNS and CDR2 SASEGT. This CDR3 is built from 12 residues. The CDR3 region has the DNA TGTGCCAGCAGCACCGACCCGCCCAGGGTCACATTT. Translating it yields CASSTDPPRVTF.

A remark on this clone: This sample also contains other DNA sequences that code for the same CDR3. The CDR3: CASSARTDGLPSEQYF. Written as DNA, the CDR3 is TGCGCCAGCAGCGCCCGGACAGACGGACTGCCTAGCGAGCAGTACTTC. The chain employs TRBV5-1 and TRBJ2-7; TRBD1 might be the D (6 bases). Germline-derived CDR1 and CDR2 are SGHRS and YFSETQ. Between the trimmed V and J ends, which lost 4 bases and 6 bases, there was a span of 23 bases. CDR3 length: 16 residues. The full variable domain, with the rest looked up from reference TRBV5-1 and TRBJ2-7, is KAGVTQTPRYLIKTRGQQVTLSCSPISGHRSVSWYQQTPGQGLQFLFEYFSETQRNKGNFPGRFSGRQFSNSRSEMNVSTLELGDSALYLCASSARTDGLPSEQYFGPGTRLTVT.

The J gene is TRBJ2-7, the V gene TRBV10-3, with D tentatively TRBD1 (6 bases). This CDR3 comprises 13 residues. The V and J ends lost 9 bases and 5 bases respectively, with 17 bases between them. Germline loops: CDR1 ENHRY, CDR2 SYGVKD. The CDR3 here is CAISRENRDEQYF. Here the CDR3 DNA reads TGTGCCATATCACGGGAAAACAGGGACGAGCAGTACTTC.

The chain links TRBV5-1 to TRBJ1-4; TRBD1 agrees at 7 bases. Germline CDR1 SGHRS, CDR2 YFSETQ. The trim removed 2 bases at V and 8 bases at J, leaving 6 bases unmatched. The length of the CDR3 is 14 residues. CDR3 sequence: CASSFEGAYEKLFF. Here the CDR3 DNA reads TGCGCCAGCAGCTTCGAGGGGGCGTACGAAAAACTGTTTTTT.